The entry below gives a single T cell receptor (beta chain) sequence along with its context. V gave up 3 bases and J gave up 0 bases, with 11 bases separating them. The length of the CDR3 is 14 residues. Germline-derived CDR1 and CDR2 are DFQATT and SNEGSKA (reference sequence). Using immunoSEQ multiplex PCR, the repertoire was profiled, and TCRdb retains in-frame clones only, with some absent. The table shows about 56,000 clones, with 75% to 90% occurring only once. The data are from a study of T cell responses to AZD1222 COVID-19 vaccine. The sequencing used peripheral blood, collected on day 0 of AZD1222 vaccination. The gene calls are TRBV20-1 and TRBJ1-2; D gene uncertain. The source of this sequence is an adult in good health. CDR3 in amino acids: CSASSSRTNYGYTF. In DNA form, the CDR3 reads TGCAGTGCTAGTAGTTCTCGAACTAACTATGGCTACACCTTC.